This T cell receptor beta chain was sequenced for a study of blood T cell repertoires in COVID-19. Germline CDR1 and CDR2: SQVTM and ANQGSEA. The CDR3 sequence is 13 residues long. V shed 6 bases and J shed 8 bases, with 14 bases lying between them. TCRdb's table, derived via immunoSEQ multiplex PCR, lists solely in-frame clones and lacks some. Of around 55,000 clones in the sample, less than 95% were seen once. The sequenced material came from peripheral blood. The chain uses TRBV29-1 and TRBJ1-6; D not certain. The origin of this receptor is a man aged 35 to 55 with acute or convalescent COVID-19. CDR3 sequence: CSVLTGFDSPLHF. In DNA, the CDR3 is TGCAGCGTCCTGACTGGGTTTGATTCACCCCTCCACTTT.